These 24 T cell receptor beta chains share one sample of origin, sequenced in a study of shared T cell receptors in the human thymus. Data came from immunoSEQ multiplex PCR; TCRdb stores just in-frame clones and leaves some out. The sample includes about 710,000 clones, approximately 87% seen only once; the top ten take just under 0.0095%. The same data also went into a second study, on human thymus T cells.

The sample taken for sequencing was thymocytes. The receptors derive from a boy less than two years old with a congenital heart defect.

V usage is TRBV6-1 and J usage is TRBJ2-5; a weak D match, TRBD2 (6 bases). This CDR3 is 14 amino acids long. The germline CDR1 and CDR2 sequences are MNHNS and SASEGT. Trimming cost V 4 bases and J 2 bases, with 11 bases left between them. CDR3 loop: CASSAWGDQETQYF. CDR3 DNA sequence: TGTGCCAGCAGTGCCTGGGGGGATCAAGAGACCCAGTACTTC.

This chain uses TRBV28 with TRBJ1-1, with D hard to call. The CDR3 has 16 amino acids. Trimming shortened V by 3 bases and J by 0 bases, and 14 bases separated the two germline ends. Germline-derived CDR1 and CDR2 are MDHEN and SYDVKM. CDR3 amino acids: CASSFWTGSMNTEAFF. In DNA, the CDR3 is TGTGCCAGCAGTTTTTGGACGGGATCCATGAACACTGAAGCTTTCTTT.

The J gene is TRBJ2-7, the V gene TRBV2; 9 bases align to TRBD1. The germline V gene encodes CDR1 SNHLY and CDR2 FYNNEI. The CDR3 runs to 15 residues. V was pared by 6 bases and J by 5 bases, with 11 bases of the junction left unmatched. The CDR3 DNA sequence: TGTGCCAGCAGCCATACCGGGACAGGGAAGGACGAGCAGTACTTC. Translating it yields CASSHTGTGKDEQYF.

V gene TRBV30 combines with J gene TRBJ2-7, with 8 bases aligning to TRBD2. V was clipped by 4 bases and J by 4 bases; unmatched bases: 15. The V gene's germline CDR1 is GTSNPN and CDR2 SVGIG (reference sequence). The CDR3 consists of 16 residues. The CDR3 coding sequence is TGTGCCTGGACTGCCCCACCGGAACTAGCGGAATACGAGCAGTACTTC. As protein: CAWTAPPELAEYEQYF.

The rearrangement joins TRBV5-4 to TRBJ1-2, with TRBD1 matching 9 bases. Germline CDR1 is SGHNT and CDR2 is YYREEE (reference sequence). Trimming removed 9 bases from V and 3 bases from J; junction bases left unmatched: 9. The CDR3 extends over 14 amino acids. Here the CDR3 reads CATRYRDRDYGYTF. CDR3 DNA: TGTGCCACCAGATACCGGGACAGGGACTATGGCTACACCTTC.

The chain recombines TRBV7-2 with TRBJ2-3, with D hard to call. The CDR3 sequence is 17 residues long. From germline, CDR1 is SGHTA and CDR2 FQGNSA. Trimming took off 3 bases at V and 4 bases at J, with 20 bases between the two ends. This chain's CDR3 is CASSFPKSAERADTQYF. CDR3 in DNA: TGTGCCAGCAGCTTCCCCAAAAGCGCCGAAAGAGCAGATACGCAGTATTTT.

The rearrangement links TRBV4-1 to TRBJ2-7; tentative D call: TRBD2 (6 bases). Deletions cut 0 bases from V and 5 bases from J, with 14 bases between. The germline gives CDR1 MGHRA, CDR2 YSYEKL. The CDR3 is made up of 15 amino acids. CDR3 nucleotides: TGCGCCAGCAGCCAAGAGGGCCTAGCGAGTCACGAGCAGTACTTC. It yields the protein CASSQEGLASHEQYF.

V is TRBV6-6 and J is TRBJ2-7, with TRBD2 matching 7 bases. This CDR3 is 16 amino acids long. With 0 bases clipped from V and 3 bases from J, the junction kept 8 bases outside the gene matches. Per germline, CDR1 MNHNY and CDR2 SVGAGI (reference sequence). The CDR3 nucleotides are TGTGCCAGCAGTTACTCCCATAGCGGGTTGGACTACGAGCAGTACTTC. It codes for CASSYSHSGLDYEQYF.

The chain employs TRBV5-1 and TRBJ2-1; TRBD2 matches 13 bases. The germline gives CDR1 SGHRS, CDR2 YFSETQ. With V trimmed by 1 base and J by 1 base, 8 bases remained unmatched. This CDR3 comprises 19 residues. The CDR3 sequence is CASSLRGLAGLGSYNEQFF. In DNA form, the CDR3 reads TGCGCCAGCAGCTTGAGGGGACTAGCGGGATTGGGTTCCTACAATGAGCAGTTCTTC. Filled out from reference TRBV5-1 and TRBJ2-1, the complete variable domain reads KAGVTQTPRYLIKTRGQQVTLSCSPISGHRSVSWYQQTPGQGLQFLFEYFSETQRNKGNFPGRFSGRQFSNSRSEMNVSTLELGDSALYLCASSLRGLAGLGSYNEQFFGPGTRLTVL.

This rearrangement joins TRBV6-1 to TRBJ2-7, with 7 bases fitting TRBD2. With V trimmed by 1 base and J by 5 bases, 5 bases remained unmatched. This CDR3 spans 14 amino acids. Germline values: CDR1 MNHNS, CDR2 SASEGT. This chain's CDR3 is CASSEVGLVDEQYF. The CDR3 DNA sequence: TGTGCCAGCAGTGAAGTCGGACTAGTCGACGAGCAGTACTTC.

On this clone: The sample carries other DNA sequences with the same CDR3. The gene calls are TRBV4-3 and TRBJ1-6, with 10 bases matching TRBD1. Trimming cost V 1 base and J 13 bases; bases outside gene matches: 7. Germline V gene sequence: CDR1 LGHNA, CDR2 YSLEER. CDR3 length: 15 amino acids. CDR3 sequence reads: CASSQADRGRSPLHF. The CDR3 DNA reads TGCGCCAGCAGCCAAGCAGACAGGGGGCGTTCCCCCCTCCACTTT.

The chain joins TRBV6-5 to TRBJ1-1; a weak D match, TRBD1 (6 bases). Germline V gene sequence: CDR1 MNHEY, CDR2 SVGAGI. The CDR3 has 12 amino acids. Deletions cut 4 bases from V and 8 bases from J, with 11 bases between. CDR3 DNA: TGTGCCAGCAGTTTCCCCACAGGGGAAGCTTTCTTT. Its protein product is CASSFPTGEAFF.

The CDR3 reads CASSQNNFAGYYEQYF. The CDR3 DNA reads as TGCGCCAGCAGCCAAAACAACTTTGCGGGATACTACGAGCAGTACTTC. The chain is built from TRBV4-3 and TRBJ2-7; the D gene is possibly TRBD2 (6 bases). Deletions cut 2 bases from V and 3 bases from J, with 17 bases between. CDR1 and CDR2 from the germline V gene are LGHNA and YSLEER. The length of the CDR3 is 16 residues.

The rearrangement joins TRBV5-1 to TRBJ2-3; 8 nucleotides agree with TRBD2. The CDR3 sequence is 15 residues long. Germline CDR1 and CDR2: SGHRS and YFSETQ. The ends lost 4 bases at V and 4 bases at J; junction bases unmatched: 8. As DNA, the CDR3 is TGCGCCAGCAGCAAGCGGGAGCCCGGGGCAGATACGCAGTATTTT. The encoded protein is CASSKREPGADTQYF.

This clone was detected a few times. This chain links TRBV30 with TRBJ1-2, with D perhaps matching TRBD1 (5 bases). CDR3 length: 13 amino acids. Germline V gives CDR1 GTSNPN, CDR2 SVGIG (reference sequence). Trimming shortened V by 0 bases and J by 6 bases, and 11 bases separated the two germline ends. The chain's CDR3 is CAWSVQGIDGYTF. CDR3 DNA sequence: TGTGCCTGGAGTGTCCAGGGAATTGATGGCTACACCTTC.

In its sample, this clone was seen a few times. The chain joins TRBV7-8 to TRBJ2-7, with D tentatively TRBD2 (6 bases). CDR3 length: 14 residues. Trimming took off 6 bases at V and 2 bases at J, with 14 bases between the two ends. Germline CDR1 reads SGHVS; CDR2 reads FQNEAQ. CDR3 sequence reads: CASREGQGPYEQYF. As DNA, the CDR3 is TGTGCCAGCAGGGAGGGCCAGGGACCCTACGAGCAGTACTTC.

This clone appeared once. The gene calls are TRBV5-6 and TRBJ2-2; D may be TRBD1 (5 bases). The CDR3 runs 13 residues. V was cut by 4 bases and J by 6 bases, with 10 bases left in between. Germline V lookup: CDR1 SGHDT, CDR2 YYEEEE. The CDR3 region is CASSQQEPGELFF. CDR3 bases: TGTGCCAGCAGCCAACAGGAACCCGGGGAGCTGTTTTTT.

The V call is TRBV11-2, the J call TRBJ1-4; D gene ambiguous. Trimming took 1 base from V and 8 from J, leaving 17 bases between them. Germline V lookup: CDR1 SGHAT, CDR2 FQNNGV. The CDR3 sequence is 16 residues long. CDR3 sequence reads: CASSLAQSRGGEKLFF. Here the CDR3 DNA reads TGTGCCAGCAGCTTAGCCCAATCAAGAGGCGGCGAAAAACTGTTTTTT.

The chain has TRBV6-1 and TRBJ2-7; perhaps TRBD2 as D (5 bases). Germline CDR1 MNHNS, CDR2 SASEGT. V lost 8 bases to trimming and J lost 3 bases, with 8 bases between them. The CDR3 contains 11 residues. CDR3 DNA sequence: TGTGCCAGCGGAGGAATCTACGAGCAGTACTTC. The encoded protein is CASGGIYEQYF.

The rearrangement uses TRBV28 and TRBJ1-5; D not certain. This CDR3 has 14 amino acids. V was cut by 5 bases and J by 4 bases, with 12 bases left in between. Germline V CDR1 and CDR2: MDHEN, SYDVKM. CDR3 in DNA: TGTGCCAGCAGTCTCTCCCGGGTTAATCAGCCCCAGCATTTT. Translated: CASSLSRVNQPQHF.

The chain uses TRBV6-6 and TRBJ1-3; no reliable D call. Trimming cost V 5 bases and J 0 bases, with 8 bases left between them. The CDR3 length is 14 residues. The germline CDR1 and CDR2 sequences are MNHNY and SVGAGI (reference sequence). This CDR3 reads CASSPQDSGNTIYF. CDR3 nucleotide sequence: TGTGCCAGCAGTCCGCAGGACTCTGGAAACACCATATATTTT.

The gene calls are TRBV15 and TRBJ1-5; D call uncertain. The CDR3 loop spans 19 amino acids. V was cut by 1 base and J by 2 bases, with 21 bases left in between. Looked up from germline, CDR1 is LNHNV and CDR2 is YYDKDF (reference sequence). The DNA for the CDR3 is TGTGCCACCAGCAGAGTAGTCGTCCGAGATTTTAGTTGCAATCAGCCCCAGCATTTT. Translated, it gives CATSRVVVRDFSCNQPQHF.

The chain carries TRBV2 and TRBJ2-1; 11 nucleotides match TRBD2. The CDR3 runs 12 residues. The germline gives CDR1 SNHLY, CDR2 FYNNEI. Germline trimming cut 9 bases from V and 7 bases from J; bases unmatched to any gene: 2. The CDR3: CARGTSGNEQFF. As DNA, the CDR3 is TGTGCCAGGGGGACTAGCGGAAATGAGCAGTTCTTC.

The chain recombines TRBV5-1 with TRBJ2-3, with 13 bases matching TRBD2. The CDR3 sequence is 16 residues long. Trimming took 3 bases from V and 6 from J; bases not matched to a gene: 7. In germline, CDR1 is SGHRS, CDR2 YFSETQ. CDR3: CASSYGTSGMLDTQYF. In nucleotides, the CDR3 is TGCGCCAGCAGCTACGGGACTAGCGGGATGCTGGATACGCAGTATTTT.